These 21 T cell receptor beta chains were sequenced from one sample in a study of CD8 T cells in Susac syndrome. RNA amounts of roughly 0.5 to 1 ug underwent reverse transcription with random hexamers. TCRdb redid the calling of the immunoSEQ multiplex PCR reads with MiXCR, one entry per CDR3 protein. The sample lists 140,000 or so distinct CDR3 sequences; less than 95% were seen once. Sequencing was done on a sample of CD4+ T cells from PBMCs. The receptors originated from a human donor in good health.

V gene TRBV24-1 combines with J gene TRBJ2-1; D gene uncertain. Germline CDR1 reads KGHDR; CDR2 reads SFDVKD. The length of the CDR3 is 11 residues. V was trimmed by 1 base and J by 9 bases, leaving 3 bases between them. CDR3 loop: CATSDFLEQFF. In DNA, the CDR3 is TGTGCCACCAGTGATTTTCTTGAGCAGTTCTTC.

This rearrangement joins TRBV9 to TRBJ2-5; 10 positions agree with TRBD2. CDR3 length: 17 amino acids. V trimming: 5 bases; J trimming: 2 bases; junction bases outside the gene matches: 12. Germline-derived CDR1 and CDR2 are SGDLS and YYNGEE. CDR3 residues: CASSPQLQAGGQETQYF. The CDR3 nucleotides read TGTGCCAGCAGTCCTCAACTACAAGCGGGAGGGCAAGAGACCCAGTACTTC.

The rearrangement joins TRBV5-4 to TRBJ2-1; D is undetermined. The CDR3 has 16 residues. V shed 2 bases and J shed 0 bases, with 12 bases lying between them. Germline lookup yields CDR1 SGHNT and CDR2 YYREEE (reference sequence). CDR3 protein: CASSFDPWSSYNEQFF. The CDR3 nucleotides read TGTGCCAGCAGCTTTGACCCCTGGAGCTCCTACAATGAGCAGTTCTTC.

This chain joins TRBV18 and TRBJ1-4; D remains ambiguous. V was pared by 3 bases and J by 0 bases, with 14 bases between. The germline CDR1 and CDR2 sequences are KGHSH and LQKENI. The CDR3 runs to 17 residues. The CDR3: CASSPYDIFATNEKLFF. CDR3 nucleotide sequence: TGTGCCAGCTCACCTTATGACATCTTTGCAACTAATGAAAAACTGTTTTTT.

The rearrangement joins TRBV18 to TRBJ2-6, with a weak D call TRBD2 (5 bases). Germline V CDR1 and CDR2: KGHSH, LQKENI. The CDR3 contains 18 residues. V was pared by 2 bases and J by 1 base, with 15 bases between. The CDR3 region is CASSPAAGVRSGANVLTF. CDR3 nucleotide sequence: TGTGCCAGCTCACCAGCGGCCGGGGTTAGGTCTGGGGCCAACGTCCTGACTTTC.

V usage is TRBV14 and J usage is TRBJ2-2; TRBD2 agrees at 8 bases. J was trimmed by 6 bases and V by 1 base; bases with no gene match: 19. Germline V gene sequence: CDR1 SGHDN, CDR2 FVKESK. The CDR3 consists of 20 residues. Here the CDR3 reads CASSQVAIGFLAGLSGELFF. CDR3 coding DNA: TGTGCCAGCAGCCAAGTGGCCATCGGCTTTCTAGCGGGTTTGTCCGGGGAGCTGTTTTTT.

The chain is built from TRBV29-1 and TRBJ2-2; 12 positions agree with TRBD2. CDR1 is SQVTM and CDR2 is ANQGSEA in the germline V gene. CDR3 length: 14 amino acids. V was clipped by 4 bases and J by 3 bases; unmatched bases: 0. DNA for the CDR3: TGCAGCGTTGGACTAGCGGGGGACACCGGGGAGCTGTTTTTT. The encoded protein is CSVGLAGDTGELFF.

The chain couples TRBV3-1 to TRBJ2-5; either TRBD1 or TRBD2 may fit D (5 bases each). The germline V gene encodes CDR1 LGHDT and CDR2 YNNKEL (reference sequence). Deletions cut 4 bases from V and 7 bases from J, with 16 bases between. The CDR3 has 14 amino acids. CDR3 in amino acids: CASSPPGTRGTQYF. CDR3 DNA: TGTGCCAGCAGCCCTCCCGGGACCCGAGGGACCCAGTACTTC.

The chain joins TRBV20-1 to TRBJ2-3; 9 nucleotides match TRBD2. Germline V CDR1 and CDR2: DFQATT, SNEGSKA (reference sequence). The trim removed 6 bases at V and 1 base at J, leaving 8 bases unmatched. This CDR3 contains 15 residues. Written as DNA, the CDR3 is TGCAGTGCCCGAAGCGGGAGGCGCGGCACAGATACGCAGTATTTT. Translated, it gives CSARSGRRGTDTQYF.

This sequence joins TRBV7-8 and TRBJ1-4; TRBD1 is a possible D gene (6 bases). CDR3 length: 19 amino acids. V was clipped by 6 bases and J by 5 bases, with 28 bases between them. The V gene's germline CDR1 is SGHVS and CDR2 FQNEAQ. CDR3: CASSSQLTLQGGGNEKLFF. CDR3 sequence (DNA): TGTGCCAGCAGTTCACAGCTTACCCTACAGGGAGGCGGGAATGAAAAACTGTTTTTT.

This chain connects TRBV12-3 or TRBV12-4 to TRBJ2-3; no reliable D call. V was cut by 4 bases and J by 0 bases, with 17 bases left in between. There are 17 residues in the CDR3. The CDR3: CASSSLRVVGSTDTQYF. For the CDR3, the DNA is TGTGCCAGCAGTTCCCTCCGGGTGGTCGGGAGCACAGATACGCAGTATTTT.

CDR3 region: CASSPPARNEQFF. Written as DNA, the CDR3 is TGTGCCAGCTCACCACCGGCGAGGAATGAGCAGTTCTTC. This chain connects TRBV18 to TRBJ2-1; D unresolved. The germline V and J ends were trimmed by 0 bases and 7 bases, with 7 bases remaining between them. The length of the CDR3 is 13 residues. The germline V gene has CDR1 KGHSH and CDR2 LQKENI.

The chain combines TRBV9 with TRBJ2-7; 7 bases map to TRBD1. J gave up 3 bases and V 0 bases, and 6 bases lay outside the gene matches. This CDR3 contains 15 residues. Germline values: CDR1 SGDLS, CDR2 YYNGEE. CDR3 protein: CASSVDSRQGYEQYF. CDR3 DNA: TGTGCCAGCAGCGTAGATTCGAGACAGGGCTACGAGCAGTACTTC.

This chain connects TRBV2 to TRBJ1-1, with D possibly matching TRBD1 (5 bases). This CDR3 spans 13 amino acids. V shed 6 bases and J shed 1 base, with 9 bases lying between them. Germline V gives CDR1 SNHLY, CDR2 FYNNEI. The CDR3 reads CASRAGWNTEAFF. The CDR3 nucleotides read TGTGCCAGCAGAGCAGGGTGGAACACTGAAGCTTTCTTT.

This chain uses TRBV4-2 with TRBJ2-5, with 12 bases fitting TRBD2. Trimming at V came to 4 bases and at J to 5 bases, leaving 8 bases not matched to a gene. CDR1 LGHNA and CDR2 YNFKEQ come from the germline V gene. CDR3 size: 16 residues. CDR3 protein: CASSPTSGSVKETQYF. The CDR3 nucleotides are TGTGCCAGCAGCCCGACTAGCGGGAGTGTAAAGGAGACCCAGTACTTC.

V usage is TRBV28 and J usage is TRBJ2-7, with D perhaps matching TRBD1 (6 bases). The V end lost 3 bases, the J end lost 3 bases, and 12 bases lay between the germline ends. Germline CDR1 and CDR2: MDHEN and SYDVKM. There are 14 residues in the CDR3. The CDR3 DNA reads TGTGCCAGCAGTTTCACAGGGCCGGTCTACGAGCAGTACTTC. Residues: CASSFTGPVYEQYF.

V is TRBV5-1 and J is TRBJ1-5; D remains unclear. The CDR3 is 15 residues long. Trimming cost V 0 bases and J 3 bases, with 10 bases left between them. From germline, CDR1 is SGHRS and CDR2 YFSETQ. The CDR3 sequence: CASSLVAGDNQPQHF. The CDR3 region has the DNA TGCGCCAGCAGCTTGGTGGCAGGCGACAATCAGCCCCAGCATTTT.

This clonotype has a single count. The V gene is TRBV5-1, the J gene TRBJ2-5, with D hard to call. The CDR3 totals 15 residues. Germline CDR1 reads SGHRS; CDR2 reads YFSETQ. V was trimmed by 0 bases and J by 5 bases, leaving 14 bases between them. CDR3 loop: CASSLEGSRTETQYF. The CDR3 coding sequence is TGCGCCAGCAGCTTGGAAGGGTCTCGTACGGAGACCCAGTACTTC.

This chain uses TRBV5-4 with TRBJ2-3; 9 bases align to TRBD1. This CDR3 has 15 residues. The V gene's germline CDR1 is SGHNT and CDR2 YYREEE (reference sequence). V dropped 5 bases and J dropped 0; count of bases not matched to a gene: 4. This CDR3 reads CASSMDRGSTDTQYF. DNA of the CDR3: TGTGCCAGCAGTATGGACAGGGGAAGCACAGATACGCAGTATTTT.

This rearrangement joins TRBV19 to TRBJ1-3, with D perhaps matching TRBD1 (6 bases). Trimming removed 8 bases from V and 9 bases from J, with 17 bases in between. Germline CDR1 reads LNHDA; CDR2 reads SQIVND (reference sequence). This CDR3 has 13 amino acids. The CDR3 spells CASRGQSTSTIYF. In nucleotides, the CDR3 is TGTGCCAGTCGAGGACAGTCCACCTCCACCATATATTTT.

The genes are TRBV30 and TRBJ2-5, with TRBD1 matching 9 bases. Germline V gene data show CDR1 as GTSNPN and CDR2 as SVGIG (reference sequence). The ends lost 2 bases at V and 5 bases at J; junction bases unmatched: 15. The CDR3 runs to 17 residues. DNA of the CDR3: TGTGCCTGGAGTCCTATCCCGGGACAGGGATTCGGGGAGACCCAGTACTTC. Protein product: CAWSPIPGQGFGETQYF.